The 18 T cell receptor beta chains below all came from one sample that was sequenced in a study of cytomegalovirus exposure and HLA in healthy donors. Primers: 60 Vbeta forward and 13 Jbeta reverse. Profiling relied on immunoSEQ multiplex PCR, and the TCRdb table lists in-frame clones only, not all of them. Seen here are about 160,000 clones, roughly 85% observed once, and the top ten hold less than 2.5%. The sample consisted of PBMCs. These receptors were taken from a man in his late teens or twenties in good health and CMV-seropositive.

CDR3 in amino acids: CASSEGGTPNGYTF. The CDR3, as DNA: TGTGCCAGCAGTGAAGGGGGGACACCTAATGGCTACACCTTC. The V gene is TRBV6-1, the J gene TRBJ1-2, with a weak D call TRBD1 (6 bases). The CDR3 contains 14 residues. Between the trimmed V and J ends, which lost 1 base and 6 bases, there was a span of 12 bases. The germline CDR1 and CDR2 sequences are MNHNS and SASEGT.

With respect to this clone: The germline gene is not matched at one end of the junction; a read error may be the cause. The gene calls are TRBV2 and TRBJ1-2, with 7 bases identical to TRBD1. The CDR3 spans 12 residues. Germline lookup yields CDR1 SNHLY and CDR2 FYNNEI. The CDR3 region is CAGSRQGYGYTF. The CDR3 nucleotides read TGTGCCGGCAGTCGACAGGGCTATGGCTACACCTTC.

This chain links TRBV6-4 with TRBJ2-2; D perhaps matches TRBD1 (6 bases). V lost 5 bases, J lost 3 bases, and 10 bases lay in between. The CDR3 has 14 amino acids. Germline lookup yields CDR1 MRHNA and CDR2 SNTAGT. The CDR3 DNA is TGTGCCAGCAGTCTACAGGGATACACCGGGGAGCTGTTTTTT. Translation gives CASSLQGYTGELFF.

The chain carries TRBV6-5 and TRBJ2-7; TRBD1 agrees at 8 bases. In germline, CDR1 is MNHEY, CDR2 SVGAGI. CDR3 length: 14 residues. Trimming cost V 2 bases and J 5 bases; bases outside gene matches: 5. The chain's CDR3 is CASSYNRGVNEQYF. The CDR3 region has the DNA TGTGCCAGCAGTTACAACAGGGGGGTGAACGAGCAGTACTTC.

The CDR3 DNA follows: TGTGCCAGCAGTTCGGGACAGGGAGGATCCTACGAGCAGTACTTC. Translated: CASSSGQGGSYEQYF. This rearrangement joins TRBV7-3 to TRBJ2-7; 9 bases fit TRBD1. The V and J ends lost 6 bases and 1 base, in that order; junction bases with no gene match: 7. This CDR3 contains 15 residues. The germline V gene has CDR1 SGHTA and CDR2 FQGTGA.

This clone was picked up a small number of times. The chain recombines TRBV11-2 with TRBJ1-2; D not certain. Trimming pared 1 base from V and 6 bases from J, leaving 12 bases between. The CDR3 totals 14 residues. In germline, CDR1 is SGHAT, CDR2 FQNNGV. CDR3 sequence: CASSLGLALNGYTF. DNA of the CDR3: TGTGCCAGCAGCTTAGGGCTTGCCCTCAATGGCTACACCTTC.

The rearrangement joins TRBV4-3 to TRBJ1-1; the match to TRBD1 covers 7 bases. The V gene end was trimmed by 1 base and the J gene end by 3 bases; junction bases not matched to a gene: 5. Germline CDR1 LGHNA, CDR2 YSLEER. This CDR3 has 15 residues. The CDR3 loop is CASSQAPDRDTEAFF. The DNA for the CDR3 is TGCGCCAGCAGCCAAGCCCCCGACAGGGACACTGAAGCTTTCTTT.

The chain links TRBV6-6 to TRBJ1-3, with D maybe TRBD1 (5 bases). This CDR3 contains 14 residues. Germline CDR1 is MNHNY and CDR2 is SVGAGI (reference sequence). V was trimmed by 2 bases and J by 2 bases, leaving 7 bases between them. The CDR3 nucleotides are TGTGCCAGCAGTTACGCGACAGCTGGAAACACCATATATTTT. This translates into CASSYATAGNTIYF.

J is TRBJ2-1 and V is TRBV4-3; 7 nucleotides agree with TRBD2. This CDR3 is 15 amino acids long. Germline CDR1 and CDR2: LGHNA and YSLEER. With V trimmed by 1 base and J by 5 bases, 5 bases remained unmatched. CDR3 amino acids: CASSQGGGGDNEQFF. In DNA form, the CDR3 reads TGCGCCAGCAGCCAAGGAGGCGGGGGAGACAATGAGCAGTTCTTC.

Points on this clone: At one end, the junction sequence differs from germline, possibly due to a read error. The chain recombines TRBV19 with TRBJ1-2; tentative D call: TRBD1 (5 bases). CDR1 is LNHDA and CDR2 is SQIVND in the germline V gene (reference sequence). This CDR3 contains 15 residues. The CDR3 DNA follows: TGTGCCAGTAGTACAGGGACTCCCTCTAACTATGACTACACCTTC. It translates to CASSTGTPSNYDYTF.

This chain joins TRBV13 and TRBJ2-7; 8 bases are a match to TRBD2. The V segment lost 4 bases and the J segment 3 bases; nucleotides outside the gene matches: 8. Germline V gives CDR1 PRHDT, CDR2 FYEKMQ (reference sequence). The CDR3 is made up of 15 amino acids. CDR3 bases: TGTGCCAGCAGCTCGTCGGGTAGCGGGGACTACGAGCAGTACTTC. This encodes CASSSSGSGDYEQYF.

The CDR3 DNA sequence: TGTGCCAGCAGCCTGAACACAGGGGGAGGCAATCAGCCCCAGCATTTT. This encodes CASSLNTGGGNQPQHF. The chain combines TRBV5-5 with TRBJ1-5, with TRBD1 matching over 8 bases. CDR1 is SGHKS and CDR2 is YYEKEE in the germline V gene (reference sequence). J was trimmed by 2 bases and V by 4 bases; bases with no gene match: 8. This CDR3 contains 16 residues.

The chain is built from TRBV6-5 and TRBJ1-1; maybe TRBD1 (6 bases). Germline V gene data show CDR1 as MNHEY and CDR2 as SVGAGI. The CDR3 loop spans 13 amino acids. Trimming took off 5 bases at V and 5 bases at J, with 12 bases between the two ends. The CDR3 DNA reads TGTGCCAGCAGTCTGCGACAGGAGACTGAAGCTTTCTTT. This translates into CASSLRQETEAFF.

The V gene is TRBV4-1, the J gene TRBJ2-1; 10 nucleotides match TRBD2. CDR3 length equals 16 residues. V lost 0 bases, J lost 3 bases, and 2 bases stayed unmatched. Germline V gives CDR1 MGHRA, CDR2 YSYEKL. This chain's CDR3 is CASSQDASGGYNEQFF. CDR3 coding DNA: TGCGCCAGCAGCCAAGATGCTAGCGGGGGCTACAATGAGCAGTTCTTC.

The chain's CDR3 is CAWRSGNEQFF. The CDR3 DNA sequence: TGTGCCTGGAGGAGCGGAAATGAGCAGTTCTTC. The rearrangement joins TRBV30 to TRBJ2-1; tentative D call: TRBD2 (5 bases). CDR3 length equals 11 residues. The V and J ends lost 3 bases and 7 bases respectively, with 7 bases between them. Germline-derived CDR1 and CDR2 are GTSNPN and SVGIG (reference sequence).

In DNA form, the CDR3 reads TGTGCCAGCAGGTCGAGATTGAACACTGAAGCTTTCTTT. It encodes CASRSRLNTEAFF. J is TRBJ1-1 and V is TRBV6-1, with no clear D. CDR3 length equals 13 residues. CDR1 is MNHNS, CDR2 SASEGT, per germline. The V end was cut by 6 bases, the J end by 0 bases, with 8 bases between.

This chain links TRBV5-4 with TRBJ2-4; 15 bases line up with TRBD2. Germline loops: CDR1 SGHNT, CDR2 YYREEE (reference sequence). J gave up 8 bases and V 4 bases, and 7 bases lay outside the gene matches. This CDR3 is 16 amino acids long. CDR3 in DNA: TGTGCCAGCAGCCGGACTAGCGGGGGGGCTGGGGACATTCAGTACTTC. Translation: CASSRTSGGAGDIQYF.

J is TRBJ2-7 and V is TRBV6-6, with TRBD1 identical over 9 bases. CDR3 size: 13 residues. Germline V gene sequence: CDR1 MNHNY, CDR2 SVGAGI (reference sequence). J was trimmed by 2 bases and V by 5 bases; bases with no gene match: 1. CDR3 loop: CASSRTGAYEQYF. CDR3 DNA: TGTGCCAGCAGTAGGACAGGGGCCTACGAGCAGTACTTC.